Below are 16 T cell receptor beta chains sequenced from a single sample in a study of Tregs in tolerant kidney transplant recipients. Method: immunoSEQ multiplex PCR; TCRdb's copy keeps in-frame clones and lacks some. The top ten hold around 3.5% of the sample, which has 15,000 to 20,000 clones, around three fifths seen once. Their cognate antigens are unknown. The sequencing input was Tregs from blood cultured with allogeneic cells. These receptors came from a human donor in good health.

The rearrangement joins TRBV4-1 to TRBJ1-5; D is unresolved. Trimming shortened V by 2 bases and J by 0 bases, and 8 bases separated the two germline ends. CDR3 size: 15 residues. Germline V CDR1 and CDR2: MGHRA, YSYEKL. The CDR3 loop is CASSQIAYSNQPQHF. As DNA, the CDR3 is TGCGCCAGCAGCCAAATAGCCTATAGCAATCAGCCCCAGCATTTT.

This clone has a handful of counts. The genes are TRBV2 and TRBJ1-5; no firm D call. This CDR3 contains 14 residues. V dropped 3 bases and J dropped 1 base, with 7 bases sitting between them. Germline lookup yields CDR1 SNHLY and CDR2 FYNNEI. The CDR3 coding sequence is TGTGCCAGCAGTGATAGACGCAGCAATCAGCCCCAGCATTTT. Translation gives CASSDRRSNQPQHF.

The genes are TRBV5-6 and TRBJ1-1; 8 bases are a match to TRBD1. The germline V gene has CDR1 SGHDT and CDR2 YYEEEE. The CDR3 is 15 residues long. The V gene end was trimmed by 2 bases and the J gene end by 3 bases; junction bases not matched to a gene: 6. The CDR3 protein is CASSFLDRDDTEAFF. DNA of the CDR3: TGTGCCAGCAGCTTTCTGGACAGGGATGACACTGAAGCTTTCTTT.

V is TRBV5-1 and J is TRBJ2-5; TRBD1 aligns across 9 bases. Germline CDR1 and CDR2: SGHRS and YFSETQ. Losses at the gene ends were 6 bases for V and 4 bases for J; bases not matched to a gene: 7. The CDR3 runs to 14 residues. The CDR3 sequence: CASTTGGRGETQYF. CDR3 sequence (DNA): TGCGCCAGCACGACAGGGGGAAGAGGAGAGACCCAGTACTTC.

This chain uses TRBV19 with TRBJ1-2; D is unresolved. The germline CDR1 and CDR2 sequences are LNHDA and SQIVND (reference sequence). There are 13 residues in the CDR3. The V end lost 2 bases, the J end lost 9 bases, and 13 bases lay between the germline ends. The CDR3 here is CASSIIKGISYTF. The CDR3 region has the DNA TGTGCCAGTAGTATAATAAAGGGTATTAGCTACACCTTC. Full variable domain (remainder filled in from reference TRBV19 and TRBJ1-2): DGGITQSPKYLFRKEGQNVTLSCEQNLNHDAMYWYRQDPGQGLRLIYYSQIVNDFQKGDIAEGYSVSREKKESFPLTVTSAQKNPTAFYLCASSIIKGISYTFGSGTRLTVV.

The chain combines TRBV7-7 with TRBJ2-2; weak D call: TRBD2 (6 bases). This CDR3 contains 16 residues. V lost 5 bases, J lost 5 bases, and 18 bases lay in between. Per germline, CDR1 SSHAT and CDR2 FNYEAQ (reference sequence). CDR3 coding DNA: TGTGCCAGCAGCCCGTCCAAGCCCGGGGGAACCGGGGAGCTGTTTTTT. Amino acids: CASSPSKPGGTGELFF. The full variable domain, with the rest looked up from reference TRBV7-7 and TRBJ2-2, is GAGVSQSPRYKVTKRGQDVTLRCDPISSHATLYWYQQALGQGPEFLTYFNYEAQPDKSGLPSDRFSAERPEGSISTLTIQRTEQRDSAMYRCASSPSKPGGTGELFFGEGSRLTVL.

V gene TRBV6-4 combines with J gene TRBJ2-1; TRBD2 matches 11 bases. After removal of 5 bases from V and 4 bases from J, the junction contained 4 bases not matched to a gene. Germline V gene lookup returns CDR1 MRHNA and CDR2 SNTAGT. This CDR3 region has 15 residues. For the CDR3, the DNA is TGTGCCAGCAGTTCACTAGCGGGAGCTTACAATGAGCAGTTCTTC. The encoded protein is CASSSLAGAYNEQFF.

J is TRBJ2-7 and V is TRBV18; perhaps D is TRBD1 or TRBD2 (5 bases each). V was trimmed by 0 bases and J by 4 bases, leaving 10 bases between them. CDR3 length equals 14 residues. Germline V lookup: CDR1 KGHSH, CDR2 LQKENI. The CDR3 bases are TGTGCCAGCTCACCACCATCGGGGCGGTACGAGCAGTACTTC. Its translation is CASSPPSGRYEQYF.

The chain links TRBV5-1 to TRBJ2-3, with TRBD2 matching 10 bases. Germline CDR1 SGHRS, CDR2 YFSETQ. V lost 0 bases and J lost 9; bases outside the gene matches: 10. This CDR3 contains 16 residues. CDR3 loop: CASSLGSGGAVLTQYF. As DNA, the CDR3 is TGCGCCAGCAGCTTGGGGAGCGGGGGGGCCGTTCTCACGCAGTATTTT.

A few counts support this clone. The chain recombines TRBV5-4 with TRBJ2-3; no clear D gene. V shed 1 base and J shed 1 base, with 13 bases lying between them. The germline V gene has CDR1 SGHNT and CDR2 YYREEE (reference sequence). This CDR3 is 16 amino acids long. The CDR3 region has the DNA TGTGCCAGCAGCTTGAGGTGGGTGTCGGGCACAGATACGCAGTATTTT. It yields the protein CASSLRWVSGTDTQYF.

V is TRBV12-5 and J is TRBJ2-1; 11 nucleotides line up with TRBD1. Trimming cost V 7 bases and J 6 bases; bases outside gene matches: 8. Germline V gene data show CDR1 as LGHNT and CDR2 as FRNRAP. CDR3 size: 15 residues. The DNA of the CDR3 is TGTGCTAGTGCCCTCGGACAGGGGGCTGTCAATGAGCAGTTCTTC. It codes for CASALGQGAVNEQFF.

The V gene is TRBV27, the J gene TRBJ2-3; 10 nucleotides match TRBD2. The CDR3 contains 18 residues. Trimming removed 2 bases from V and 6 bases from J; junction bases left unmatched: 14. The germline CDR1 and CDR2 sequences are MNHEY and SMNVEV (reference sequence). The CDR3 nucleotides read TGTGCCAGCAGTTTACGAATAAGGACTAGCGGTAAATTGGATACGCAGTATTTT. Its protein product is CASSLRIRTSGKLDTQYF.

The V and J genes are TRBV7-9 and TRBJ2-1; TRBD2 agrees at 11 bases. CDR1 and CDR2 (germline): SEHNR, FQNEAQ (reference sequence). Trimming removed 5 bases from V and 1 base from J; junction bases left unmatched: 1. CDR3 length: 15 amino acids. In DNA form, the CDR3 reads TGTGCCAGCAGCAGGACTAGCGGGTCCTACAATGAGCAGTTCTTC. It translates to CASSRTSGSYNEQFF. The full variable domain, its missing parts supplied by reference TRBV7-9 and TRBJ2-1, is DTGVSQNPRHKITKRGQNVTFRCDPISEHNRLYWYRQTLGQGPEFLTYFQNEAQLEKSRLLSDRFSAERPKGSFSTLEIQRTEQGDSAMYLCASSRTSGSYNEQFFGPGTRLTVL.

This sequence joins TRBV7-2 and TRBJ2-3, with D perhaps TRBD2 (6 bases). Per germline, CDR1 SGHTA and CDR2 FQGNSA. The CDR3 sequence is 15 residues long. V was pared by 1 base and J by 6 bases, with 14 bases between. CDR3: CASSLGLVLPDTQYF. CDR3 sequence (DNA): TGTGCCAGCAGCTTAGGACTAGTTTTGCCGGATACGCAGTATTTT.

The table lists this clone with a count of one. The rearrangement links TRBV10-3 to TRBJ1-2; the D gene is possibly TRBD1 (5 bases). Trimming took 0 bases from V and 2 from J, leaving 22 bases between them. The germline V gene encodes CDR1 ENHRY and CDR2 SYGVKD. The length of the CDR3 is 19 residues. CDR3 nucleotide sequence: TGTGCCATCAGTGAGTCGAGCTTAGCGTATCAGGGACCAAACTATGGCTACACCTTC. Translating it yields CAISESSLAYQGPNYGYTF.

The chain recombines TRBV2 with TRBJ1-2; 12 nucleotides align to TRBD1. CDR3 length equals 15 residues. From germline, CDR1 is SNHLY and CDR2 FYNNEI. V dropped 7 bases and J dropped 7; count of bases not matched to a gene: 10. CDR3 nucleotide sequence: TGTGCCAGCACTGGGACAGGGGGCTCCTTGTCTGGCTACACCTTC. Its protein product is CASTGTGGSLSGYTF.